The T cell receptor beta chain under discussion was sequenced for a study of blood T cell repertoires in COVID-19. Across the whole study: COVID-19 samples, acute and convalescent, were from the United States, Italy and Spain. PBMCs, B-cell-depleted T cells, or T cells provided the cDNA or gDNA that made up the material.

In the original workflow: Cell counts per sample came from amplifying reference gene primers. Produced via immunoSEQ multiplex PCR; TCRdb's table is partial and in-frame only. V and J calls and clone size are copied from that table; D and trimming were computed from the DNA. The sample carries about 190,000 clones, 88% recorded once. This CDR3 is 13 amino acids long. The ends lost 7 bases at V and 3 bases at J; junction bases unmatched: 5. Germline loops: CDR1 MNHEY, CDR2 SVGAGI. V is TRBV6-5 and J is TRBJ1-1, with 7 nucleotides matching TRBD1. The clonotype was recovered from a man in his forties or fifties with active or convalescent COVID-19. Sequencing input: peripheral blood. This chain's CDR3 is CASTVTGHTEAFF. The DNA for the CDR3 is TGTGCCAGCACTGTGACAGGGCACACTGAAGCTTTCTTT.